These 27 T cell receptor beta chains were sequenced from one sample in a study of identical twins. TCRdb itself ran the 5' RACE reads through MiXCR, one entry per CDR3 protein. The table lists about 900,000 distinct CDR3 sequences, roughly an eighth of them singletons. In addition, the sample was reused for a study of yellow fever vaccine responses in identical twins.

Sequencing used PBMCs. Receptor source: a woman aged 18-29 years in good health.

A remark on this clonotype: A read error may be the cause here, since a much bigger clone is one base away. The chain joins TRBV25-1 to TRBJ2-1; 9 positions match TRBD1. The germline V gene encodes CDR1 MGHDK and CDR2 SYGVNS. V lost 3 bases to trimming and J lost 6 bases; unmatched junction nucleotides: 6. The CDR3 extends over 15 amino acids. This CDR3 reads CASSDRDRVPNEQFF. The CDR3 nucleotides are TGTGCCAGCAGTGACCGGGACAGGGTGCCCAATGAGCAGTTCTTC.

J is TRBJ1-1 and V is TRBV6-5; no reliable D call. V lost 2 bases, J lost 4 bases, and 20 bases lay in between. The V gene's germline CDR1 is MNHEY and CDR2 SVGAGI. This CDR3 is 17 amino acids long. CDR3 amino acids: CASSYAYPGRSSTEAFF. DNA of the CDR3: TGTGCCAGCAGTTACGCGTACCCGGGCCGATCTAGCACTGAAGCTTTCTTT.

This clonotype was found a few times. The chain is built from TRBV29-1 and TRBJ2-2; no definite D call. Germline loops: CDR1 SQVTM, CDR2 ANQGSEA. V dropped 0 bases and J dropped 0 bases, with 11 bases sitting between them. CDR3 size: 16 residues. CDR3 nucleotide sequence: TGCAGCGTTGAAGAGTGGACGGACCCGAACACCGGGGAGCTGTTTTTT. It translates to CSVEEWTDPNTGELFF.

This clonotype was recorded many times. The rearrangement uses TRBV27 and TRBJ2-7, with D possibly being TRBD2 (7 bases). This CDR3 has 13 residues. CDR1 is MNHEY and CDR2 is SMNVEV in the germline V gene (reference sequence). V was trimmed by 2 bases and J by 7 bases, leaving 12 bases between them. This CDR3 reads CASSLVGGDEQYF. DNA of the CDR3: TGTGCCAGCAGTTTAGTAGGGGGGGATGAGCAGTACTTC.

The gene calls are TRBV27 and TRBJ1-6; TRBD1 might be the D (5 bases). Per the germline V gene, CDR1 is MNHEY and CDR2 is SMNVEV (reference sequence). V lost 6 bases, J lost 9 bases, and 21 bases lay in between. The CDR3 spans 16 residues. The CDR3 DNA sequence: TGTGCCAGCAGCCAACCGGACGGTGACGGGGGTTCACCCCTCCACTTT. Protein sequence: CASSQPDGDGGSPLHF.

The CDR3 region is CATSDFGTGADTQYF. The CDR3 DNA is TGTGCCACCAGTGATTTTGGGACAGGCGCGGATACGCAGTATTTT. The chain is built from TRBV24-1 and TRBJ2-3; 8 bases line up with TRBD1. Trimming at V came to 1 base and at J to 6 bases, leaving 5 bases not matched to a gene. This CDR3 has 15 residues. Germline-derived CDR1 and CDR2 are KGHDR and SFDVKD.

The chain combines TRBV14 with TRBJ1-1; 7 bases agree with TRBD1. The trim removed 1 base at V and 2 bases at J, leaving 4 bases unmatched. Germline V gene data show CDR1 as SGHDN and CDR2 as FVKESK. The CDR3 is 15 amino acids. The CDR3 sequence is CASSQASGGNTEAFF. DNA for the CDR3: TGTGCCAGCAGCCAAGCATCAGGGGGAAACACTGAAGCTTTCTTT. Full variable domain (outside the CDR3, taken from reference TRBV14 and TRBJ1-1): EAGVTQFPSHSVIEKGQTVTLRCDPISGHDNLYWYRRVMGKEIKFLLHFVKESKQDESGMPNNRFLAERTGGTYSTLKVQPAELEDSGVYFCASSQASGGNTEAFFGQGTRLTVV.

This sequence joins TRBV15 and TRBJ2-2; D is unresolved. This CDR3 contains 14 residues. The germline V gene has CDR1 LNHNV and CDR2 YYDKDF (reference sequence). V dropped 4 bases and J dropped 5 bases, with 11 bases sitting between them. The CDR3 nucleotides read TGTGCCACCAGCATTGGAAGTGATACCGGGGAGCTGTTTTTT. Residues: CATSIGSDTGELFF.

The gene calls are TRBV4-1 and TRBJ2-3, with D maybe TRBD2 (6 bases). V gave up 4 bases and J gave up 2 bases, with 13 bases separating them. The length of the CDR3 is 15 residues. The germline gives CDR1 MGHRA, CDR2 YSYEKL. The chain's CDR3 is CASSPGDSDTDTQYF. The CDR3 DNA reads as TGCGCCAGCAGCCCGGGGGATTCAGACACAGATACGCAGTATTTT.

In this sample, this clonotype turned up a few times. In DNA, the CDR3 is TGTGCCAGCAGTCCTCCCGGACAGGGGGCGTTTCGAGCTTTCTTT. The encoded protein is CASSPPGQGAFRAFF. The rearrangement joins TRBV12-3 or TRBV12-4 to TRBJ1-1, with 11 bases fitting TRBD1. V lost 5 bases and J lost 10; bases outside the gene matches: 12. This CDR3 region has 15 residues.

This chain's CDR3 is CAIRGGQGAYEQYF. CDR3 DNA sequence: TGTGCCATCAGGGGGGGACAGGGGGCCTACGAGCAGTACTTC. The chain is built from TRBV10-3 and TRBJ2-7, with 11 positions matching TRBD1. Germline CDR1 reads ENHRY; CDR2 reads SYGVKD. There are 14 residues in the CDR3. The junction had 3 bases not matched to a gene; V was cut back by 6 bases and J by 2 bases.

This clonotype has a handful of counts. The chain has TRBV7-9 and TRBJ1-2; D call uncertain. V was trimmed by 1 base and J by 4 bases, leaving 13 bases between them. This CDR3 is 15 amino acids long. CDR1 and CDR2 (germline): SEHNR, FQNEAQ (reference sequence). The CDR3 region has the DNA TGTGCCAGCAGCTTAGAGTATGGATCCGTCTATGGCTACACCTTC. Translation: CASSLEYGSVYGYTF.

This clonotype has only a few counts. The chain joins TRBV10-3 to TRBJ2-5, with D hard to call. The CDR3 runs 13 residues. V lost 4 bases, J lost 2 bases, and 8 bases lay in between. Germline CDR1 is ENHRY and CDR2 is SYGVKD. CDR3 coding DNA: TGTGCCATCAGTGTCCAGAAACAAGAGACCCAGTACTTC. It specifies CAISVQKQETQYF.

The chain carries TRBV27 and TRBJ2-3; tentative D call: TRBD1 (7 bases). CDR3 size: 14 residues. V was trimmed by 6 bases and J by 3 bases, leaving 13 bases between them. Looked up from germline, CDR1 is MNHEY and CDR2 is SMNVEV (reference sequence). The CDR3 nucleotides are TGTGCCAGCAGGAAGGGGGCGGGAACAGATACGCAGTATTTT. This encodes CASRKGAGTDTQYF.

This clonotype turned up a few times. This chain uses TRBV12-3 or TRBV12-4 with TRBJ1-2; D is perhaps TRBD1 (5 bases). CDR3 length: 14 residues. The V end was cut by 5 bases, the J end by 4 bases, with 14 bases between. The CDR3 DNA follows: TGTGCCAGCAGTCCGACGACAGTGCTCTATGGCTACACCTTC. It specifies CASSPTTVLYGYTF.

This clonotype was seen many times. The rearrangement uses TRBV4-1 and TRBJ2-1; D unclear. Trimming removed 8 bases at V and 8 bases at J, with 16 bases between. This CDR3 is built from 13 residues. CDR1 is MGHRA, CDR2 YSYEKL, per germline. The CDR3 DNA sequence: TGCGCCAGCGCTCGAGAGAGTAGCTATGAGCAGTTCTTC. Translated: CASARESSYEQFF.

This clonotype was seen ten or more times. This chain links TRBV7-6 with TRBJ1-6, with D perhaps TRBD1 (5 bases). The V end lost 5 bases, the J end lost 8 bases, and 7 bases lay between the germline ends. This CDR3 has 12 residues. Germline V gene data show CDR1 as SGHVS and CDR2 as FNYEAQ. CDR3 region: CASSLRDSPLHF. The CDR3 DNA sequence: TGTGCCAGCAGCCTCAGGGATTCACCCCTCCACTTT.

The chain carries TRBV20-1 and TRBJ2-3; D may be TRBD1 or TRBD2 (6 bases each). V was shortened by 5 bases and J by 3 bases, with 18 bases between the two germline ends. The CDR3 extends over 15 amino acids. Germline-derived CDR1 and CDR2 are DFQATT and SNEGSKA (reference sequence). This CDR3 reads CSAFESRGPTDTQYF. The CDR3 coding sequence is TGCAGTGCTTTCGAGTCTCGGGGGCCGACAGATACGCAGTATTTT.

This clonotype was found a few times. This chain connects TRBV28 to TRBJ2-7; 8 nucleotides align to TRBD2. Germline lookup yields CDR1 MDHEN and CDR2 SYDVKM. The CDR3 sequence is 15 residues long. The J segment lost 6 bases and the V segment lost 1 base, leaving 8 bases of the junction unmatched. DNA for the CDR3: TGTGCCAGCAGTTTATCACCGGGACTAGTGAGCGAGCAGTACTTC. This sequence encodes CASSLSPGLVSEQYF.

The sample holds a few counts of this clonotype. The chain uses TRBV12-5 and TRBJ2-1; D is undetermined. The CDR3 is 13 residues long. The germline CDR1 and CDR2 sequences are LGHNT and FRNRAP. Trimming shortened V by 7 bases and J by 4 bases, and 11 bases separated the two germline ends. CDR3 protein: CASARQRYNEQFF. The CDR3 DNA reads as TGTGCTAGTGCCAGGCAAAGGTACAATGAGCAGTTCTTC.

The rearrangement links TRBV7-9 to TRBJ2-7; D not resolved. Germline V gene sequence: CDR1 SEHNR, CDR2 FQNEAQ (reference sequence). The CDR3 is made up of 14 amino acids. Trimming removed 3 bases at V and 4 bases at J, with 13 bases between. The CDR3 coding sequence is TGTGCCAGCAGCTTTGGGTGTGGAGTGTACGAGCAGTACGTC. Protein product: CASSFGCGVYEQYV.

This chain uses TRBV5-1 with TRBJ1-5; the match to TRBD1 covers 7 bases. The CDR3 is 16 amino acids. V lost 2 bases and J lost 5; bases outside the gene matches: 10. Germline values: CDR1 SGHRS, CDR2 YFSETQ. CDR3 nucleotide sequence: TGCGCCAGCAGCTTCTATCTACAGGGGTGTGATCAGCCCCAGCATTTT. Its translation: CASSFYLQGCDQPQHF.

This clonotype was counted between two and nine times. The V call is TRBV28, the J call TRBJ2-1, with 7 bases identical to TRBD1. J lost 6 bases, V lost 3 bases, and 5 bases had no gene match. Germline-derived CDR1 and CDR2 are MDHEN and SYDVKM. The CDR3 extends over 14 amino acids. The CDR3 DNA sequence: TGTGCCAGCAGTTTTTCGGGACAGCCCAATGAGCAGTTCTTC. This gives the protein CASSFSGQPNEQFF.

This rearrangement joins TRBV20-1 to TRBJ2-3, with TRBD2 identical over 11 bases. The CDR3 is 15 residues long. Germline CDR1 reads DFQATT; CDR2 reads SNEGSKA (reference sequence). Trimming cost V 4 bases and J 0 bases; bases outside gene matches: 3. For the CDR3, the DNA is TGCAGTGCTACCGGGACTAGCGGAAGCACAGATACGCAGTATTTT. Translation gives CSATGTSGSTDTQYF.

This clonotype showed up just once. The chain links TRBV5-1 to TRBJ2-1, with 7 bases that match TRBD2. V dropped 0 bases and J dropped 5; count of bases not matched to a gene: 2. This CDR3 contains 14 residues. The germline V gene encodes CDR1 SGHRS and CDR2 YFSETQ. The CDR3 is CASSLGLAHNEQFF. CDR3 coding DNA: TGCGCCAGCAGCTTGGGACTAGCCCACAATGAGCAGTTCTTC.

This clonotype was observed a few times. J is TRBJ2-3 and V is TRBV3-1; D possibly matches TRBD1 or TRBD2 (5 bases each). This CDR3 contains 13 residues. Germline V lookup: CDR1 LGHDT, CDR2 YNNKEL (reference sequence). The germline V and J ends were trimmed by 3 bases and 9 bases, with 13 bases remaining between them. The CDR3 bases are TGTGCCAGCAGCCAGGGACCCCTTCCCACGCAGTATTTT. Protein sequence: CASSQGPLPTQYF.

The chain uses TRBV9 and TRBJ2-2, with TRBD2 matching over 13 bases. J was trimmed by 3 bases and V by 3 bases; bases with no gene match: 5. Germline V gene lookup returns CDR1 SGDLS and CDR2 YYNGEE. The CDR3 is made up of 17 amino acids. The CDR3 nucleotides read TGTGCCAGCAGCGCAAGACTAGCGGGGGGTTACACCGGGGAGCTGTTTTTT. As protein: CASSARLAGGYTGELFF.